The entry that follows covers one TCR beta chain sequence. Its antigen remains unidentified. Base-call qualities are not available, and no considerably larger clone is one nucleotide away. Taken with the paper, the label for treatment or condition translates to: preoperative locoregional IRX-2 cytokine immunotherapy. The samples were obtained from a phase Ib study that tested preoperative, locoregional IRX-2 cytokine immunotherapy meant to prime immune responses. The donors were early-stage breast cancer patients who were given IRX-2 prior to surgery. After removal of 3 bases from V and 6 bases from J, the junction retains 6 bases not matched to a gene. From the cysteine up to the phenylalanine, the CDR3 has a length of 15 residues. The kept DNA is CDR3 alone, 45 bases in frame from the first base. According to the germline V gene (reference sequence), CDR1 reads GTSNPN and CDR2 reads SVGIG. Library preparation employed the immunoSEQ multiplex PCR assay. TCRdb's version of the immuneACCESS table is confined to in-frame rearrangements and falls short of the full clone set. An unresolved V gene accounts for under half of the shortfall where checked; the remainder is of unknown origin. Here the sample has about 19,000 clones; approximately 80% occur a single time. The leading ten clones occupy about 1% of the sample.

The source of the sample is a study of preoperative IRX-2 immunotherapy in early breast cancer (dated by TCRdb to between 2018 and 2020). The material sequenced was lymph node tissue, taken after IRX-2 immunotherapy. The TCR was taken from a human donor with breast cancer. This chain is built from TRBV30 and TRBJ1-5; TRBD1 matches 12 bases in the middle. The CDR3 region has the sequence CAWSAGTGGFQPQHF. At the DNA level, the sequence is TGTGCCTGGAGCGCCGGGACAGGGGGCTTTCAGCCCCAGCATTTT.